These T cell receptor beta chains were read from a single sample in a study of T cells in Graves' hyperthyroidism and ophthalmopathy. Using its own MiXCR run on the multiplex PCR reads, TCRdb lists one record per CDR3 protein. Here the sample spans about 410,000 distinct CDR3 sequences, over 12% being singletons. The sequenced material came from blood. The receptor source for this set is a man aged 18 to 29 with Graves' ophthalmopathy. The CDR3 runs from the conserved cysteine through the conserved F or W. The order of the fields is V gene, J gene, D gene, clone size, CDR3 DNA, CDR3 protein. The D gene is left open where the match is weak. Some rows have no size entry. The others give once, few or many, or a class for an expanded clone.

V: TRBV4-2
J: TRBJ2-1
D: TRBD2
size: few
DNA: TGTGCCAGCAGCCAAATGAGCGGGGGGGAAAACAATGAGCAGTTCTTC
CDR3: CASSQMSGGENNEQFF

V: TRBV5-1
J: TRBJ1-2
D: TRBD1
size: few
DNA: TGCGCCAGCAGCACGGACAGGGACTATGGCTACACCTTC
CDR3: CASSTDRDYGYTF

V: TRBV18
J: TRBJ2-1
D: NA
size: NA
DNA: TGTGCCAGTACCCGAAGCCGTCCTTCCCCCGGCAATGAGCAGTTCTTC
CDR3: CASTRSRPSPGNEQFF

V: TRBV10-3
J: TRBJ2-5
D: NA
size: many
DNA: TGTGCCATCAGTGAGAAGGAGACCCAGTACTTC
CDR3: CAISEKETQYF

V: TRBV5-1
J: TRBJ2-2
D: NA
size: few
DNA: TGCGCCAGCAGCTTGGCAGGGGTTAGTGCCGGGGAGCTGTTTTTT
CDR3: CASSLAGVSAGELFF

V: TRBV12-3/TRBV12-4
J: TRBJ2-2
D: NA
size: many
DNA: TGTGCCAGCAGTTTCGGTAACACCGGGGAGCTGTTTTTT
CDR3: CASSFGNTGELFF

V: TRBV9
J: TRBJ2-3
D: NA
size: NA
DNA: TGTGCCAGCAGCGCCTCGGGACAAAGCACAGATACGCAGTATTTT
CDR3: CASSASGQSTDTQYF

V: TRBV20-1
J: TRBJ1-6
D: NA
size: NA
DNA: TGCAGTGCTAGGGGAGGACAGATTAGCTCCTATAATTCACCCCTCCACTTT
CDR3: CSARGGQISSYNSPLHF

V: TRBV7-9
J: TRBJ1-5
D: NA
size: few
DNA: TGTGCCAGCAGCTTAGGTATGGCGGAGGGCCATCAGCCCCAGCATTTT
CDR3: CASSLGMAEGHQPQHF

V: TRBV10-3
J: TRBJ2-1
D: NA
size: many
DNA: TGTGCCATCAGTGAGATTAGCGACCCTCTACCCAATGAGCAGTTCTTC
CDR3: CAISEISDPLPNEQFF

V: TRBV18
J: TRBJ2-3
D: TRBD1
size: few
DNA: TGTGCCAGCTCACCATATCAGGGGGCAGGAGATACGCAGTATTTT
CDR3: CASSPYQGAGDTQYF

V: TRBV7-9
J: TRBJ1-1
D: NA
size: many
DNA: TGTGCCAGCAGCTTACAGGCCCCTGAAGCTTTCTTT
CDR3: CASSLQAPEAFF

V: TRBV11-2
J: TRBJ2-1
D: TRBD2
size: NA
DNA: TGTGCCAGCAGTGACTGGGGCGGGGGGGCCCGTGAGCAGTTCTTC
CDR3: CASSDWGGGAREQFF

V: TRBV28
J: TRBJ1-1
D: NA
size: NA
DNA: TGTGCCAGCAGGAGGGCGCGGAACACTGAAGCTTTCTTT
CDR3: CASRRARNTEAFF

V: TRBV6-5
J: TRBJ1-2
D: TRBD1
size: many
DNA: TGTGCCAGCAGTTACTCTCAAACCTCGACAGGGACCTATGGCTACACCTTC
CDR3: CASSYSQTSTGTYGYTF

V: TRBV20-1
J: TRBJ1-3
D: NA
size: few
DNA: TGCAGTGCTAGAAGTATCTCGGTCCCTGCAGGGGAATCTGGAAACACCATATATTTT
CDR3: CSARSISVPAGESGNTIYF

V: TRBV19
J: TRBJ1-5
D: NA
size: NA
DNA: TGTGCCAGTACCCGGGGATTCGGGTGGCCCCAGCATTTT
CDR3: CASTRGFGWPQHF

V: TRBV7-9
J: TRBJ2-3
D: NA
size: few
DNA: TGTGCCAGCAGCCGCTCCGGGGGTTACACAGATACGCAGTATTTT
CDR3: CASSRSGGYTDTQYF

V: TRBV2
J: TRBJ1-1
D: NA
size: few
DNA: TGTGCCAGCAATGAGTTTCCGAACACTGAAGCTTTCTTT
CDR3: CASNEFPNTEAFF

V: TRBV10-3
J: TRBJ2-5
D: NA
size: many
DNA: TGTGCCATCAGTGAGTCGAATCAGCAAGAGACCCAGTACTTC
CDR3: CAISESNQQETQYF

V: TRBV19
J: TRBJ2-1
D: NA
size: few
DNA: TGTGCCAGTAGTATACCTCATGAGCAGTTCTTC
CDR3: CASSIPHEQFF

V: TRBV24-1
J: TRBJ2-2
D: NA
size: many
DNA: TGTGCCACCGGGGGCCCGAACACCGGGGAGCTGTTTTTT
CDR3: CATGGPNTGELFF

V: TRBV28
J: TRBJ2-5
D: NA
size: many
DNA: TGTGCCAGCAGGCTAGGGCTTAGTAATTTGGAGACCCAGTACTTC
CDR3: CASRLGLSNLETQYF

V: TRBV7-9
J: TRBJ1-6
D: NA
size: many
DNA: TGTGCCAGCAGCCCGATACAGGGTCGGAATTCACCCCTCCACTTT
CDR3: CASSPIQGRNSPLHF

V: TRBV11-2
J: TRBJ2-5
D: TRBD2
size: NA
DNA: TGTGCCAGCAGCCGGGGCCTAGCGGGAGGGCCGGAAGAGACCCAGTACTTC
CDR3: CASSRGLAGGPEETQYF

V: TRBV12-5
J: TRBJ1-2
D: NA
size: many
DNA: TGTGCTAGTGGTTTTATCTTGCGCACACCTAACTATGGCTACACCTTC
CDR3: CASGFILRTPNYGYTF

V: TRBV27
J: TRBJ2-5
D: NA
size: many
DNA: TGTGCCAGCAGTTTAATTGGCAAACAAGAGACCCAGTACTTC
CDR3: CASSLIGKQETQYF

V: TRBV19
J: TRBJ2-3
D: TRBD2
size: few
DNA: TGTGCCAGTAGTATACCCGGCGGGAGAAGCACAGATACGCAGTATTTT
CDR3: CASSIPGGRSTDTQYF

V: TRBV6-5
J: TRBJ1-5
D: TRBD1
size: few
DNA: TGTGCCAGCAGTTACACCGACAGGGGGAATCAGCCCCAGCATTTT
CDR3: CASSYTDRGNQPQHF

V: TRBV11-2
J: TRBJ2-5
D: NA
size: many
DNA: TGTGCCAGCAGCTTATCGCCAGGAGAGACCCAGTACTTC
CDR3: CASSLSPGETQYF

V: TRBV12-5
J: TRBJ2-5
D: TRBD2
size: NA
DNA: TGTGCTAGTGGCCTGACGGGAGGCGAAGAGACCCAGTACTTC
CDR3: CASGLTGGEETQYF

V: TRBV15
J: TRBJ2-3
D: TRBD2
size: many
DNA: TGTGCCACCAGCAGCGGTAGACTAGCGGGCCGCACAGATACGCAGTATTTT
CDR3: CATSSGRLAGRTDTQYF

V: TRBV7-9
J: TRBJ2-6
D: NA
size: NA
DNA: TGTGCCAGCAGCCCCAGGGCCAACTCTGGGGCCAACGTCCTGACTTTC
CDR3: CASSPRANSGANVLTF

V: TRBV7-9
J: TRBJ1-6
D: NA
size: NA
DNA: TGTGCCAGCACCAGCCCAGGAGAATCCAATTCACCCCTCCACTTT
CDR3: CASTSPGESNSPLHF

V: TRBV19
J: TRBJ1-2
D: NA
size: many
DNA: TGTGCCAGTAGTACATGGGACATCCAAAGTAACTATGGCTACACCTTC
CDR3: CASSTWDIQSNYGYTF

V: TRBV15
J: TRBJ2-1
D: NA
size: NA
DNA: TGTGCCACCAGCGGTACAGGGGACTACAATGAGAAGTTCTTC
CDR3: CATSGTGDYNEKFF

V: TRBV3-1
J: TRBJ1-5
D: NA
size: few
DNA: TGTGCCAGCAGCCAAGGGGGGGGAGGCTATCAGCCCCAGCATTTT
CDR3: CASSQGGGGYQPQHF

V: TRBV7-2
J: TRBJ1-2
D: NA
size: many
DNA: TGTGCCAGCAGCCCGGCTGGGGGGGCCTTCTATGGCTACACCTTC
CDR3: CASSPAGGAFYGYTF

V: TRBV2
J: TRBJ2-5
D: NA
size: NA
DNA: TGTGCCAGCAGTGAACAGGCAGCCAGGGCGGGAGAGACCCAGTACTTC
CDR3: CASSEQAARAGETQYF

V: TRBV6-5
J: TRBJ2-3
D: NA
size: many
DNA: TGTGCCAGCAGTTACTCGGGACTAGATACGCAGTATTTT
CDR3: CASSYSGLDTQYF

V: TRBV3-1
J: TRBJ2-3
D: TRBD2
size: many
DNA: TGTGCCAGCAGCCCACCATGGGGACTAGCGGATAGCACAGATACGCAGTATTTT
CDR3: CASSPPWGLADSTDTQYF

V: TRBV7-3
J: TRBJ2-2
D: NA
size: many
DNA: TGTGCCAGCAGCCCAGGGTACGGGCACACCGGGGAGCTGTTTTTT
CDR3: CASSPGYGHTGELFF

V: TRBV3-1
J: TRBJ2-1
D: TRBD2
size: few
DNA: TGTGCCAGCAGCCAATCTAGCGGGGTTTACAATGAGCAGTTCTTC
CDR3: CASSQSSGVYNEQFF

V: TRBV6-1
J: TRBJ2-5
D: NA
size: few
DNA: TGTGCCAGCAGTGAATGGGGACAAACCCAAGAGACCCAGTACTTC
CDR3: CASSEWGQTQETQYF

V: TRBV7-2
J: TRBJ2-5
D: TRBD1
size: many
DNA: TGTGCCAGCAGCAGAGGACAGGGGGAGGCCCAGTACTTC
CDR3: CASSRGQGEAQYF

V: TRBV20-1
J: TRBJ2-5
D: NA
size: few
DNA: TGCAGTGCTCTAAGGGGACCAGTCCAAGAGACCCAGTACTTC
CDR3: CSALRGPVQETQYF

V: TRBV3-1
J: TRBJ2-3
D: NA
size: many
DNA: TGTGCCAGCGCCAGGGCCGGGGGTTGGACAGATACGCAGTATTTT
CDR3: CASARAGGWTDTQYF

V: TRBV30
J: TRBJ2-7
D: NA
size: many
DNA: TGTGCCTGTACTACCTGGGGAGACGAGTCTGTCTACGAGCAGTACTTC
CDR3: CACTTWGDESVYEQYF